This T cell receptor beta chain came from a study of shared clonotypes between healthy human individuals. Study information: Donor composition was a couple of women and a few men, aged 18 to 49. Whole-study results and caveats: Larger estimated richness was generally recorded for naive subsets relative to memory subsets. A small donor pool kept down the genetic and exposure-history diversity that was represented.

The data were produced by immunoSEQ multiplex PCR, yet TCRdb's version contains in-frame clones alone and is incomplete. This table holds over a million clones, approximately 96% found once. HIV-negative, healthy adults without recent acute infections or vaccinations were the donors. For this clone: Its antigen remains unknown.

The receptor's source is a man aged 30-40 years in good health. The source material was naive CD4+ T cells sorted from blood. Stated subset: CD45RA+ positively selected.

The CDR3: CASSVGPETYEQYF. The CDR3 nucleotides read TGTGCCAGCAGCGTAGGGCCAGAAACCTACGAGCAGTACTTC. This chain connects TRBV9 to TRBJ2-7; D is uncertain. Between the trimmed V and J ends, which lost 0 bases and 2 bases, there was a span of 9 bases. The germline V gene has CDR1 SGDLS and CDR2 YYNGEE. The CDR3 runs 14 residues.